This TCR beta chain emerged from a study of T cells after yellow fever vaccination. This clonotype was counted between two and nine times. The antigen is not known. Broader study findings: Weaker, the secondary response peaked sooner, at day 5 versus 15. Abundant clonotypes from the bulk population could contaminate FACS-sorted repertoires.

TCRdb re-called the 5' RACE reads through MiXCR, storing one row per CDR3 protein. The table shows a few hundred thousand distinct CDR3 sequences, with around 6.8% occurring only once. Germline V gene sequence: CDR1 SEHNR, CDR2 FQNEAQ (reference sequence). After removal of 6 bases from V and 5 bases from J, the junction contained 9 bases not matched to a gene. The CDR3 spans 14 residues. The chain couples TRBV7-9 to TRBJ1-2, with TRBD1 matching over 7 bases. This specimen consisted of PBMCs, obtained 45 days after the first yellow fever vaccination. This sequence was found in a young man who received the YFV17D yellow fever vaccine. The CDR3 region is CASRNGQVGYGYTF. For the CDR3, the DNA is TGTGCCAGCAGGAACGGACAGGTCGGGTATGGCTACACCTTC.